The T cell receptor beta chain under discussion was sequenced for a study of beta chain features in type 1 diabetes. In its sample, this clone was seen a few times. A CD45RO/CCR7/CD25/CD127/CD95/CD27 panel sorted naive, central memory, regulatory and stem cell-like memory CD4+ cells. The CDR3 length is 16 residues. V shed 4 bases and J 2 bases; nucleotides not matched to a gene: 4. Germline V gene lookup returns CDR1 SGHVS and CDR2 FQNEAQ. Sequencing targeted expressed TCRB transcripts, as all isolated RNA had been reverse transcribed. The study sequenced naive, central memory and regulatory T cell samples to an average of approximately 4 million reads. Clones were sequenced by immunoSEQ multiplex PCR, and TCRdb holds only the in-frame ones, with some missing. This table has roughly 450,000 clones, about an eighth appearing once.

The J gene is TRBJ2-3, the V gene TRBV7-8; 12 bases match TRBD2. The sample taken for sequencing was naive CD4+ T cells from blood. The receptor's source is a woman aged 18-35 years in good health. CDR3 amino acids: CASSSGLAGYTDTQYF. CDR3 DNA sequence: TGTGCCAGCAGCTCCGGACTAGCGGGGTACACAGATACGCAGTATTTT.